These T cell receptor beta chains were read from a single sample in a study of T cell clonotyping in hematopoietic cell transplantation. The repertoire was sequenced with immunoSEQ multiplex PCR; TCRdb's copy has only in-frame clones and lacks some. Of roughly 8,300 clones listed, 65% to 85% are singletons. The sample here was peripheral blood mononuclear cells, taken before stem cell transplant. These receptors all come from a man between 60 and 75 years old with acute myeloid leukemia. Some clones in this sample may be carry-over from other donors' samples. CDR3s leave out the opening cysteine and the closing phenylalanine or tryptophan. Expanded clones are given a class, and other clones once, few, many or no size at all.

V gene,clone size,J gene,CDR3 protein
TRBV5-8,-,TRBJ2-7,ASSLRYEQY
TRBV20-1,-,TRBJ2-3,SASTDTQY
TRBV4-1,-,TRBJ2-4,ASSQVKGINIQY
TRBV10-3,-,TRBJ2-7,ATQGTSGSYEQY
TRBV7-2,once,TRBJ1-2,ASSFDPDYGYT
TRBV13,-,TRBJ2-2,ASSLEGGTSGTGELF
TRBV11-3,-,TRBJ2-5,ASSSGDSVQETQY
TRBV7-2,-,TRBJ2-7,ASSLRLAGYEQY
TRBV30,-,TRBJ1-2,AWNRDRGEYGYT
TRBV5-1,few,TRBJ1-1,ASSEQGALSSEAF
TRBV2,once,TRBJ2-1,ASSDQGTNNEQF
TRBV7-8,-,TRBJ2-7,ASSQWAGTSYEQY
TRBV19,-,TRBJ1-1,ASSVQGTAF
TRBV4-1,-,TRBJ1-4,ASSQSGGGGEKLF
TRBV1,-,TRBJ2-3,TSSPRTAGDLTDTQY
TRBV5-6,-,TRBJ2-7,ASSPGQGSYEQY
TRBV2,-,TRBJ2-3,ASSATSGDDGDTQY
TRBV29-1,-,TRBJ2-7,SVEGQGYEQY
TRBV14,-,TRBJ2-7,ASSHAPGEQY
TRBV20-1,-,TRBJ1-1,SASMSF
TRBV5-1,-,TRBJ2-7,ASSLSPGFEQY
TRBV30,-,TRBJ1-1,AWGTGFRGTEAF
TRBV13,-,TRBJ1-2,ASSRIAAGQGQYGYT
TRBV30,-,TRBJ1-6,AREDTGSYNSPLH
TRBV7-9,-,TRBJ1-1,ASGWGTEAF
TRBV6-1,-,TRBJ1-1,ASSELGGAF
TRBV9,-,TRBJ2-7,ASSVAVRGRAEQY
TRBV5-1,-,TRBJ2-3,ASSPGLGGDTQY
TRBV5-1,-,TRBJ2-1,ASSSQGVRANEQF
TRBV19,once,TRBJ1-2,ASRNRDTEYGYT
TRBV9,-,TRBJ2-7,ASSEGTSGKYEQY
TRBV30,-,TRBJ1-1,AGTGEGWSRAF
TRBV2,-,TRBJ1-1,ASSPPMNTEAF
TRBV2,-,TRBJ1-6,ASSPFQVYSYNSPLH
TRBV6-1,-,TRBJ1-3,ASSAIRTASGNTIY
TRBV28,-,TRBJ1-5,ASSLLWVENQPQH
TRBV11-3,-,TRBJ2-6,ASSPGTSGANVLT
TRBV20-1,-,TRBJ2-1,SASGYNEQF
TRBV25-1,-,TRBJ1-2,ASSEPGVIYGYT
TRBV5-1,-,TRBJ2-2,ASSLDSTGELF
TRBV30,-,TRBJ1-1,AWSAGSWNTEAF
TRBV11-2,-,TRBJ1-2,ASSLDRSGDYGYT
TRBV7-9,once,TRBJ2-1,ASSLTSYNEQF
TRBV30,-,TRBJ2-5,AWSGDRGETQY
TRBV11-2,-,TRBJ1-5,ASSLGVGQPQH
TRBV28,-,TRBJ2-7,ASTWQGPNEQY
TRBV4-1,once,TRBJ2-7,ASSQDWGGGADEQY
TRBV6-5,-,TRBJ1-2,ASSPGTFGGYGYT
TRBV5-1,once,TRBJ1-2,ASRPTVWDTYGYT
TRBV15,few,TRBJ2-2,ATSRDYSSGNTGELF
TRBV2,-,TRBJ2-5,ASSEEAQGWETQY
TRBV11-2,-,TRBJ2-6,AGGGAGANVLT
TRBV6-1,-,TRBJ1-5,ASSEASWGSNQPQH
TRBV30,medium-sized,TRBJ2-7,ALEGQGQHEQY